Following are 6 T cell receptor beta chains from one sample sequenced in a study of T-cell reconstitution after alpha-beta-depleted transplantation in children. For TCRbeta, the library was prepared with unique molecular identifiers. TCRdb fed the PCR reads into MiXCR, producing one record per CDR3 protein. The sample lists 500,000 to 600,000 distinct CDR3 sequences, over 25% occurring once. The source was PBMCs, collected before TCRalphabeta/CD19-depleted stem cell transplant. The receptors stem from a boy under two years old with Wiskott-Aldrich syndrome, due to receive a stem cell transplant.

The chain is built from TRBV13 and TRBJ2-3; 8 nucleotides align to TRBD2. CDR1 and CDR2 (germline): PRHDT, FYEKMQ (reference sequence). V trimming: 5 bases; J trimming: 2 bases; junction bases outside the gene matches: 12. The CDR3 runs 17 residues. The CDR3, as DNA: TGTGCCAGCAGCCCGCCCCTTAGCGGGATCTCCACAGATACGCAGTATTTT. Translating it yields CASSPPLSGISTDTQYF. Together with reference TRBV13 and TRBJ2-3, the CDR3 gives the full variable domain: AAGVIQSPRHLIKEKRETATLKCYPIPRHDTVYWYQQGPGQDPQFLISFYEKMQSDKGSIPDRFSAQQFSDYHSELNMSSLELGDSALYFCASSPPLSGISTDTQYFGPGTRLTVL.

A few counts support this clonotype. The chain couples TRBV5-1 to TRBJ2-2, with 9 nucleotides matching TRBD1. This CDR3 has 17 amino acids. J gave up 4 bases and V 0 bases, and 7 bases lay outside the gene matches. Germline loops: CDR1 SGHRS, CDR2 YFSETQ. In DNA, the CDR3 is TGCGCCAGCAGCTTGGGGAGGACAGGGGCCGGCACCGGGGAGCTGTTTTTT. It codes for CASSLGRTGAGTGELFF.

This clonotype appeared once. V is TRBV12-3 or TRBV12-4 and J is TRBJ1-5; D possibly corresponds to TRBD1 (6 bases). The CDR3 sequence is 13 residues long. With 5 bases removed from V and 5 bases from J, the gap between germline ends came to 10 bases. CDR3 residues: CASSKQGDQPQHF. The CDR3 nucleotides are TGTGCCAGCAGTAAACAGGGCGATCAGCCCCAGCATTTT.

This clonotype has just a few counts. The chain has TRBV5-1 and TRBJ2-1, with 7 positions matching TRBD2. J was trimmed by 7 bases and V by 7 bases; bases with no gene match: 2. The CDR3 consists of 11 residues. Per the germline V gene, CDR1 is SGHRS and CDR2 is YFSETQ. In DNA, the CDR3 is TGCGCCAGCGGCGGGAGTAATGAGCAGTTCTTC. The encoded protein is CASGGSNEQFF.

This clonotype appeared a few times. The CDR3: CSAGGSGANVLTF. The CDR3 region has the DNA TGCAGTGCAGGGGGTTCTGGGGCCAACGTCCTGACTTTC. The rearrangement uses TRBV20-1 and TRBJ2-6, with D possibly matching TRBD1 (6 bases). Germline V gene lookup returns CDR1 DFQATT and CDR2 SNEGSKA (reference sequence). Trimming took 6 bases from V and 1 from J, leaving 7 bases between them. The CDR3 is 13 residues long.

This clonotype was recorded once. CDR3 protein: CASSRGNSPLHF. CDR3 in DNA: TGTGCCAGCAGCCGAGGGAATTCACCCCTCCACTTT. The genes are TRBV6-5 and TRBJ1-6, with D hard to call. Looked up from germline, CDR1 is MNHEY and CDR2 is SVGAGI. Trimming left V 6 bases short and J 7 bases short, with 7 bases between. The CDR3 is 12 residues long.